These 11 T cell receptor beta chains originate from one sample sequenced in a study of cytomegalovirus exposure and HLA in healthy donors. TCRdb keeps only in-frame clones here, not all; method: immunoSEQ multiplex PCR. The sample has 85,000 to 95,000 clones, approximately 96% seen once. The sample comprised PBMCs. Every receptor here comes from a man between 18 and 35 years old in good health and CMV-seronegative.

The V gene is TRBV7-8, the J gene TRBJ2-7; TRBD2 matches 7 bases. Germline V gives CDR1 SGHVS, CDR2 FQNEAQ. The V gene end was trimmed by 3 bases and the J gene end by 3 bases; junction bases not matched to a gene: 5. The CDR3 has 14 residues. The CDR3 spells CASSFLGGGYEQYV. CDR3 DNA: TGTGCCAGCAGCTTCCTGGGGGGGGGCTACGAGCAGTACGTC.

This chain uses TRBV4-1 with TRBJ2-3; the match to TRBD1 covers 8 bases. In germline, CDR1 is MGHRA, CDR2 YSYEKL. After removal of 1 base from V and 2 bases from J, the junction contained 2 bases not matched to a gene. This CDR3 is built from 15 residues. The chain's CDR3 is CASSQGTGTTDTQYF. The CDR3 DNA reads as TGCGCCAGCAGCCAAGGGACAGGGACCACAGATACGCAGTATTTT.

This chain joins TRBV5-6 and TRBJ1-1; 7 nucleotides match TRBD1. The V gene's germline CDR1 is SGHDT and CDR2 YYEEEE. Germline trimming cut 4 bases from V and 0 bases from J; bases unmatched to any gene: 9. CDR3 length equals 16 residues. The CDR3 is CASSPSNRGMNTEAFF. DNA of the CDR3: TGTGCCAGCAGCCCTTCCAACAGGGGAATGAACACTGAAGCTTTCTTT.

The chain couples TRBV5-6 to TRBJ1-2, with TRBD1 as a possible D gene (6 bases). CDR3 length: 13 residues. The V end lost 2 bases, the J end lost 8 bases, and 13 bases lay between the germline ends. In germline, CDR1 is SGHDT, CDR2 YYEEEE. CDR3 in amino acids: CASSFGRDTGYTF. For the CDR3, the DNA is TGTGCCAGCAGCTTTGGTCGGGACACCGGCTACACCTTC.

The V call is TRBV27, the J call TRBJ2-7; D is uncertain. The germline CDR1 and CDR2 sequences are MNHEY and SMNVEV (reference sequence). Trimming took off 3 bases at V and 0 bases at J, with 12 bases between the two ends. This CDR3 has 15 amino acids. The CDR3 DNA sequence: TGTGCCAGCAGTTTTGTTAGTAGTTCCTCCTACGAGCAGTACTTC. Its translation is CASSFVSSSSYEQYF.

This chain links TRBV5-1 with TRBJ2-7, with 9 bases matching TRBD1. Germline lookup yields CDR1 SGHRS and CDR2 YFSETQ. The CDR3 is 14 residues long. V shed 7 bases and J 2 bases; nucleotides not matched to a gene: 7. CDR3 in DNA: TGCGCCAGCCGGCGCGGGACAGGGACCTACGAGCAGTACGTC. It encodes CASRRGTGTYEQYV.

V and J are TRBV19 and TRBJ2-2, with 8 nucleotides matching TRBD1. V lost 5 bases to trimming and J lost 5 bases; unmatched junction nucleotides: 7. CDR3 length: 15 amino acids. Germline V lookup: CDR1 LNHDA, CDR2 SQIVND (reference sequence). CDR3 bases: TGTGCCAGTAGTGAGGACAGGGAAGTAACCGGGGAGCTGTTTTTT. This codes for CASSEDREVTGELFF.

This clone has only one observation. The chain recombines TRBV12-5 with TRBJ2-2, with a tentative D call TRBD2 (6 bases). Germline V gives CDR1 LGHNT, CDR2 FRNRAP. V shed 0 bases and J shed 0 bases, with 14 bases lying between them. This CDR3 comprises 18 residues. CDR3 sequence: CASGLVKEGPPNTGELFF. For the CDR3, the DNA is TGTGCTAGTGGTTTGGTAAAGGAGGGTCCCCCGAACACCGGGGAGCTGTTTTTT.

The sample holds one count of this clone. V is TRBV30 and J is TRBJ1-5, with unresolved D. Deletions cut 4 bases from V and 2 bases from J, with 9 bases between. The CDR3 consists of 13 residues. The germline CDR1 and CDR2 sequences are GTSNPN and SVGIG (reference sequence). CDR3 DNA sequence: TGTGCCTGGACGTCGGGTCGCAATCAGCCCCAGCATTTT. This translates into CAWTSGRNQPQHF.

The chain couples TRBV6-5 to TRBJ1-2; 9 nucleotides match TRBD1. The CDR3 consists of 14 residues. V was pared by 6 bases and J by 4 bases, with 6 bases of the junction left unmatched. Germline V gene lookup returns CDR1 MNHEY and CDR2 SVGAGI. The CDR3 sequence is CASSLDRGGYGYTF. In nucleotides, the CDR3 is TGTGCCAGCAGCCTGGACAGGGGTGGCTATGGCTACACCTTC.

The chain combines TRBV16 with TRBJ2-1; the D gene is possibly TRBD1 (5 bases). The CDR3 spans 13 residues. Trimming took 4 bases from V and 7 from J, leaving 11 bases between them. Germline lookup yields CDR1 KGHSY and CDR2 FQNENV. CDR3 DNA: TGTGCCAGCAGCCCCAGGGTGGCGAATGAGCAGTTCTTC. Translation gives CASSPRVANEQFF.